This T cell receptor (beta chain) was captured by sequencing in a study of sequential checkpoint blockade in melanoma. The wider study: Both treatment sequences were followed by maintenance nivolumab.

Libraries were prepared by immunoSEQ multiplex PCR; TCRdb keeps only in-frame clonotypes and omits some of them. The sample records over 25,000 clones, around 77% being singletons. CDR3 length: 18 residues. Germline lookup yields CDR1 SGHTA and CDR2 FQGTGA. J lost 4 bases, V lost 5 bases, and 13 bases had no gene match. Treatment meaning: randomized to nivolumab then ipilimumab (arm A) or the reverse (arm B). This sequence joins TRBV7-3 and TRBJ2-2; TRBD1 aligns across 10 bases. The TCR comes from a human donor with melanoma. The material was CD8+ T cells sorted from blood (inferred from file names), obtained from a patient given nivolumab and ipilimumab in sequence. CDR3 sequence reads: CASSPNPGTGVRTGELFF. The CDR3 bases are TGTGCCAGCAGCCCCAACCCGGGGACAGGGGTGCGCACCGGGGAGCTGTTTTTT.